The 26 T cell receptor beta chains presented below share a single source sample, sequenced in a study of glioma-infiltrating T cells after dendritic cell vaccination. Sequenced by immunoSEQ multiplex PCR; TCRdb stores in-frame clones only, minus some. The table includes tens of thousands of clones, 75% to 90% detected once. The time point is: after dendritic cell vaccination, including at tumor progression/relapse. This specimen was blood, taken after dendritic cell vaccination. The receptors come from a human donor with glioblastoma.

This clone was found a few times. This sequence joins TRBV19 and TRBJ1-5; no definite D call. The CDR3 runs to 17 residues. V lost 5 bases and J 2 bases, leaving 19 bases between the germline ends. CDR1 is LNHDA, CDR2 SQIVND, per germline (reference sequence). The CDR3 spells CASSYQSGWAGNQPQHF. CDR3 coding DNA: TGTGCCAGTAGTTACCAGTCAGGCTGGGCAGGCAATCAGCCCCAGCATTTT.

This chain links TRBV11-1 with TRBJ1-4; weak D call: TRBD1 (5 bases). CDR3 length: 14 amino acids. The V end was cut by 5 bases, the J end by 5 bases, with 12 bases between. Germline CDR1 reads SGHAT; CDR2 reads FQDESV (reference sequence). The CDR3 is CASSQREGNEKLFF. The DNA for the CDR3 is TGTGCCAGCAGCCAAAGGGAGGGGAATGAAAAACTGTTTTTT.

The DNA of the CDR3 is TGCGCCAGCACGGGGGGGGCTAGCGGGAGAGGGCACAATGAGCAGTTCTTC. It translates to CASTGGASGRGHNEQFF. The gene calls are TRBV5-1 and TRBJ2-1, with 10 nucleotides matching TRBD2. Germline V gives CDR1 SGHRS, CDR2 YFSETQ. V dropped 6 bases and J dropped 5; count of bases not matched to a gene: 14. The CDR3 covers 17 residues.

The chain couples TRBV5-1 to TRBJ2-5; 7 bases fit TRBD1. The CDR3 covers 15 residues. CDR1 and CDR2 from the germline V gene are SGHRS and YFSETQ. With 1 base clipped from V and 2 bases from J, the junction kept 5 bases outside the gene matches. CDR3 nucleotides: TGCGCCAGCAGCTTGACGACAGGGTTTCAAGAGACCCAGTACTTC. Protein: CASSLTTGFQETQYF.

This clone appeared once. The V call is TRBV28, the J call TRBJ2-1, with TRBD2 matching 7 bases. Germline values: CDR1 MDHEN, CDR2 SYDVKM. V lost 9 bases to trimming and J lost 5 bases; unmatched junction nucleotides: 7. This CDR3 is built from 13 residues. The CDR3 spells CASYLSGNNEQFF. The CDR3 DNA sequence: TGTGCCAGTTACCTAAGCGGGAACAATGAGCAGTTCTTC.

The gene calls are TRBV27 and TRBJ1-2; 7 nucleotides agree with TRBD1. V lost 8 bases and J lost 5; bases outside the gene matches: 5. This CDR3 comprises 12 residues. From germline, CDR1 is MNHEY and CDR2 SMNVEV (reference sequence). CDR3 loop: CASSSGGYGYTF. DNA for the CDR3: TGTGCCAGCTCCTCAGGGGGATATGGCTACACCTTC.

This clone occurred a few times. The rearrangement joins TRBV2 to TRBJ1-3, with D possibly matching TRBD1 (5 bases). V was trimmed by 4 bases and J by 4 bases, leaving 8 bases between them. There are 13 residues in the CDR3. CDR1 and CDR2 (germline): SNHLY, FYNNEI. CDR3 nucleotide sequence: TGTGCCAGCAGTGTGGGGCTCGGAAACACCATATATTTT. This codes for CASSVGLGNTIYF.

The V call is TRBV30, the J call TRBJ2-3; weak D call: TRBD2 (5 bases). Between the trimmed V and J ends, which lost 2 bases and 3 bases, there was a span of 12 bases. Germline CDR1 and CDR2: GTSNPN and SVGIG (reference sequence). This CDR3 comprises 14 residues. The CDR3 region has the DNA TGTGCCTGGAGTCCTGGAGGCTTTACAGATACGCAGTATTTT. Protein product: CAWSPGGFTDTQYF.

This rearrangement joins TRBV11-1 to TRBJ2-2, with 8 bases aligning to TRBD2. The germline V gene encodes CDR1 SGHAT and CDR2 FQDESV (reference sequence). With 6 bases clipped from V and 4 bases from J, the junction kept 10 bases outside the gene matches. The CDR3 runs to 16 residues. The CDR3 loop reads CASRAATSVPTGELFF. Here the CDR3 DNA reads TGTGCCAGCAGAGCCGCGACTAGCGTACCCACCGGGGAGCTGTTTTTT. Together with reference TRBV11-1 and TRBJ2-2, the CDR3 gives the full variable domain: EAEVAQSPRYKITEKSQAVAFWCDPISGHATLYWYRQILGQGPELLVQFQDESVVDDSQLPKDRFSAERLKGVDSTLKIQPAELGDSAMYLCASRAATSVPTGELFFGEGSRLTVL.

This clone was counted once. The chain recombines TRBV9 with TRBJ2-1, with TRBD2 as a possible D gene (5 bases). V lost 0 bases and J 9 bases, leaving 10 bases between the germline ends. This CDR3 is built from 13 residues. Germline V CDR1 and CDR2: SGDLS, YYNGEE. In DNA form, the CDR3 reads TGTGCCAGCAGCGTAGACACGGCGGGTGAGCAGTTCTTC. As protein: CASSVDTAGEQFF.

This clone was observed a few times. The chain is built from TRBV6-1 and TRBJ1-3, with D unclear. This CDR3 region has 14 residues. CDR1 and CDR2 (germline): MNHNS, SASEGT. V lost 1 base to trimming and J lost 0 bases, with 4 bases between them. CDR3 sequence reads: CASSEGLSGNTIYF. The CDR3 DNA sequence: TGTGCCAGCAGTGAAGGACTCTCTGGAAACACCATATATTTT.

This chain uses TRBV19 with TRBJ2-3, with a weak D call TRBD1 (5 bases). V lost 5 bases and J lost 5, with 14 bases in between. There are 14 residues in the CDR3. Germline V lookup: CDR1 LNHDA, CDR2 SQIVND (reference sequence). The CDR3 nucleotides read TGTGCCAGTAGTTCGCAGGGATTCGGAGATACGCAGTATTTT. It specifies CASSSQGFGDTQYF.

The chain links TRBV9 to TRBJ2-3; D unresolved. Trimming removed 0 bases at V and 6 bases at J, with 11 bases between. The CDR3 contains 14 residues. The germline V gene has CDR1 SGDLS and CDR2 YYNGEE. CDR3 protein: CASSVATSGDTQYF. The CDR3 DNA is TGTGCCAGCAGCGTAGCTACGTCGGGTGATACGCAGTATTTT.

This clone was counted a single time. The rearrangement uses TRBV18 and TRBJ2-1, with TRBD1 identical over 9 bases. CDR1 and CDR2 from the germline V gene are KGHSH and LQKENI. The CDR3 runs to 14 residues. With 3 bases clipped from V and 5 bases from J, the junction kept 2 bases outside the gene matches. CDR3 coding DNA: TGTGCCAGCTCACCGGACAGGGGAAACAATGAGCAGTTCTTC. It codes for CASSPDRGNNEQFF.

The CDR3 loop is CASTGDSNFYQPQHF. Written as DNA, the CDR3 is TGTGCCAGTACCGGGGACAGTAATTTTTATCAGCCCCAGCATTTT. The V call is TRBV19, the J call TRBJ1-5; 7 bases line up with TRBD1. Germline CDR1 and CDR2: LNHDA and SQIVND (reference sequence). The CDR3 totals 15 residues. The junction had 11 bases not matched to a gene; V was cut back by 7 bases and J by 5 bases. The whole variable domain, filled in from reference TRBV19 and TRBJ1-5, reads DGGITQSPKYLFRKEGQNVTLSCEQNLNHDAMYWYRQDPGQGLRLIYYSQIVNDFQKGDIAEGYSVSREKKESFPLTVTSAQKNPTAFYLCASTGDSNFYQPQHFGDGTRLSIL.

The rearrangement links TRBV7-2 to TRBJ1-6; 7 bases fit TRBD1. The CDR3 runs to 16 residues. Trimming cost V 3 bases and J 0 bases; bases outside gene matches: 2. The germline V gene encodes CDR1 SGHTA and CDR2 FQGNSA. The DNA of the CDR3 is TGTGCCAGCAGCTTCAGGGGGATCTCCTATAATTCACCCCTCCACTTT. Translating gives CASSFRGISYNSPLHF.

The genes are TRBV27 and TRBJ1-3; no reliable D call. The CDR3 is made up of 12 amino acids. Germline values: CDR1 MNHEY, CDR2 SMNVEV (reference sequence). V lost 4 bases to trimming and J lost 4 bases, with 5 bases between them. Written as DNA, the CDR3 is TGTGCCAGCAGTTCTCTGGGAAACACCATATATTTT. Residues: CASSSLGNTIYF.

CDR3 sequence (DNA): TGTGCCAGCAGCCTTGGACAGGGTTTGGGGCAGTACGTC. Translating it yields CASSLGQGLGQYV. The rearrangement uses TRBV7-9 and TRBJ2-7, with 8 bases identical to TRBD1. Germline-derived CDR1 and CDR2 are SEHNR and FQNEAQ (reference sequence). The CDR3 is 13 residues long. V shed 5 bases and J 9 bases; nucleotides not matched to a gene: 9.

This chain joins TRBV5-1 and TRBJ1-4, with 9 nucleotides matching TRBD1. Germline CDR1 and CDR2: SGHRS and YFSETQ. The CDR3 has 18 residues. The V gene end was trimmed by 3 bases and the J gene end by 4 bases; junction bases not matched to a gene: 13. CDR3 loop: CASSSRRDRELSNEKLFF. CDR3 nucleotides: TGCGCCAGCAGCTCACGGAGGGACAGGGAACTTAGTAATGAAAAACTGTTTTTT.

The V and J genes are TRBV6-5 and TRBJ2-5; no reliable D call. The J call is in doubt because the DNA end fits TRBJ2-7 better. This CDR3 spans 14 amino acids. CDR1 MNHEY and CDR2 SVGAGI come from the germline V gene. The CDR3 loop reads CASSWQTVPYEQYF. CDR3 coding DNA: TGTGCCAGCAGTTGGCAGACTGTGCCCTACGAGCAGTACTTC.

The table lists this clone with a few counts. This chain links TRBV19 with TRBJ2-3, with 7 positions matching TRBD1. Unmatched junction bases numbered 8, after V lost 7 bases and J lost 4 bases. The CDR3 totals 14 residues. Germline V gene lookup returns CDR1 LNHDA and CDR2 SQIVND (reference sequence). CDR3: CASKVTGTADTQYF. CDR3 bases: TGTGCCAGTAAAGTGACAGGGACCGCAGATACGCAGTATTTT.

V usage is TRBV25-1 and J usage is TRBJ2-7, with 11 nucleotides matching TRBD1. The J segment lost 5 bases and the V segment lost 8 bases, leaving 5 bases of the junction unmatched. Germline CDR1 MGHDK, CDR2 SYGVNS. There are 13 residues in the CDR3. The DNA for the CDR3 is TGTGCCAGCCTCGGACAGGGGGCGGACGAGCAGTACTTC. This translates into CASLGQGADEQYF.

The chain couples TRBV28 to TRBJ1-2; no definite D call. The CDR3 covers 12 residues. Trimming cost V 3 bases and J 8 bases, with 10 bases left between them. Per the germline V gene, CDR1 is MDHEN and CDR2 is SYDVKM. The CDR3 bases are TGTGCCAGCAGTTTTTTGGTGAGCGGCTACACCTTC. Translated: CASSFLVSGYTF.

This clone was seen at least ten times. V usage is TRBV19 and J usage is TRBJ1-3; D is unresolved. Trimming stripped 10 bases from V and 4 bases from J, with 8 bases between. This CDR3 region has 11 residues. Germline CDR1 and CDR2: LNHDA and SQIVND (reference sequence). CDR3 sequence reads: CATQRGNTIYF. The CDR3 DNA follows: TGTGCCACCCAACGGGGAAACACCATATATTTT.

The CDR3 protein is CASSPSGAGELFF. The CDR3 DNA sequence: TGTGCCAGCAGCCCTAGCGGGGCCGGGGAGCTGTTTTTT. This chain connects TRBV7-6 to TRBJ2-2; the match to TRBD2 covers 9 bases. The CDR3 is 13 residues long. From germline, CDR1 is SGHVS and CDR2 FNYEAQ. The V gene end was trimmed by 5 bases and the J gene end by 6 bases; junction bases not matched to a gene: 1. Supplemented by reference TRBV7-6 and TRBJ2-2, the full variable domain reads GAGVSQSPRYKVTKRGQDVALRCDPISGHVSLYWYRQALGQGPEFLTYFNYEAQQDKSGLPNDRFSAERPEGSISTLTIQRTEQRDSAMYRCASSPSGAGELFFGEGSRLTVL.

This chain links TRBV5-1 with TRBJ1-1; 7 bases are a match to TRBD1. This CDR3 spans 17 amino acids. CDR1 SGHRS and CDR2 YFSETQ come from the germline V gene. V lost 1 base, J lost 0 bases, and 9 bases stayed unmatched. This chain's CDR3 is CASSLILQGTMNTEAFF. The CDR3, as DNA: TGCGCCAGCAGCTTGATCTTACAGGGGACAATGAACACTGAAGCTTTCTTT.